The 29 T cell receptor beta chains in this list originate from one sample, sequenced in a study of T cell responses to AZD1222 COVID-19 vaccine. This table comes from immunoSEQ multiplex PCR, and its TCRdb copy is limited to in-frame clones, with some not included. Of under 200,000 clones in the sample, under 95% are singletons; the top ten hold 1.3%. Source: peripheral blood, taken 28 days after the second AZD1222 dose. The origin of the receptors is an adult who received the AZD1222 COVID-19 vaccine.

This chain uses TRBV5-4 with TRBJ2-1, with 12 bases aligning to TRBD2. After removal of 4 bases from V and 4 bases from J, the junction contained 6 bases not matched to a gene. Germline CDR1 SGHNT, CDR2 YYREEE (reference sequence). The length of the CDR3 is 16 residues. The CDR3 DNA is TGTGCCAGCAGCATCTCCGGGACTAGCGGGTACAATGAGCAGTTCTTC. It yields the protein CASSISGTSGYNEQFF.

The V gene is TRBV3-1 (or the pseudogene TRBV3-2), the J gene TRBJ1-1; D gene ambiguous. Between the trimmed V and J ends, which lost 3 bases and 10 bases, there was a span of 15 bases. Germline V gives CDR1 LGHDT, CDR2 YNNKEL (reference sequence). This CDR3 is 13 amino acids long. CDR3 DNA: TGTGCCAGCAGCCACCCCCAAGGGTCTACAGCTTTCTTT. Its translation: CASSHPQGSTAFF.

This chain uses TRBV19 with TRBJ2-7; unclear D gene. V was shortened by 4 bases and J by 6 bases, with 7 bases between the two germline ends. The CDR3 is made up of 11 amino acids. CDR1 LNHDA and CDR2 SQIVND come from the germline V gene (reference sequence). The CDR3 loop is CASSSASEQYF. DNA for the CDR3: TGTGCCAGTAGTAGCGCCTCCGAGCAGTACTTC.

The chain uses TRBV30 and TRBJ1-4, with TRBD1 as a possible D gene (5 bases). This CDR3 is 17 amino acids long. Germline V CDR1 and CDR2: GTSNPN, SVGIG (reference sequence). V was cut by 1 base and J by 0 bases, with 15 bases left in between. The CDR3 region has the DNA TGTGCCTGGAGTGACCCACGGGACTCTGCAACTAATGAAAAACTGTTTTTT. Translation: CAWSDPRDSATNEKLFF.

The CDR3 region has the DNA TGTGCCAGCAGTTCCGCCTCCGAAGGGGGGGACGAGCAGTACTTC. It specifies CASSSASEGGDEQYF. The chain recombines TRBV28 with TRBJ2-7; TRBD2 is a possible D gene (7 bases). The germline V gene encodes CDR1 MDHEN and CDR2 SYDVKM. Trimming pared 4 bases from V and 5 bases from J, leaving 18 bases between. The CDR3 spans 15 residues.

The chain recombines TRBV5-4 with TRBJ2-3, with a weak D call TRBD2 (5 bases). The CDR3 contains 14 residues. The V and J ends lost 2 bases and 8 bases respectively, with 15 bases between them. Germline CDR1 SGHNT, CDR2 YYREEE (reference sequence). CDR3: CASSFLAAGGTQYF. CDR3 coding DNA: TGTGCCAGCAGCTTTTTGGCCGCGGGCGGTACGCAGTATTTT.

Points on this clone: Other DNA sequences from this sample encode an identical CDR3 as well. This chain links TRBV12-3 or TRBV12-4 with TRBJ2-1, with 7 bases matching TRBD2. The CDR3 sequence is 12 residues long. Trimming at V came to 3 bases and at J to 7 bases, leaving 0 bases not matched to a gene. The CDR3 sequence is CASSLGGNEQFF. In DNA, the CDR3 is TGTGCCAGCAGTTTGGGGGGGAATGAGCAGTTCTTC.

CDR3 region: CASGAGGNTIYF. The DNA of the CDR3 is TGTGCATCGGGGGCTGGTGGAAACACCATATATTTT. The J gene is TRBJ1-3, the V gene TRBV6-5, with a tentative D call TRBD1 (6 bases). CDR3 length equals 12 residues. From germline, CDR1 is MNHEY and CDR2 SVGAGI.

This chain uses TRBV6-1 with TRBJ1-1, with D unclear. Germline-derived CDR1 and CDR2 are MNHNS and SASEGT. The CDR3 has 15 amino acids. V dropped 2 bases and J dropped 0 bases, with 10 bases sitting between them. CDR3 sequence reads: CASSESRLLNTEAFF. The CDR3, as DNA: TGTGCCAGCAGTGAAAGTAGACTCCTGAACACTGAAGCTTTCTTT.

The chain combines TRBV15 with TRBJ1-6, with a possible D match to TRBD1 (5 bases). This CDR3 is 19 amino acids long. V dropped 0 bases and J dropped 0 bases, with 15 bases sitting between them. Looked up from germline, CDR1 is LNHNV and CDR2 is YYDKDF (reference sequence). The CDR3: CATSRDNRLPSSYNSPLHF. In DNA form, the CDR3 reads TGTGCCACCAGCAGAGATAACAGGCTACCCAGCTCCTATAATTCACCCCTCCACTTT.

The gene calls are TRBV4-1 and TRBJ2-7; D may be TRBD1 or TRBD2 (5 bases each). In germline, CDR1 is MGHRA, CDR2 YSYEKL. V gave up 0 bases and J gave up 3 bases, with 12 bases separating them. The CDR3 covers 15 residues. CDR3 coding DNA: TGCGCCAGCAGCCAAGATTGGGACGGATTCTACGAGCAGTACTTC. This sequence encodes CASSQDWDGFYEQYF.

The V gene is TRBV2, the J gene TRBJ1-5; D is unresolved. Germline CDR1 reads SNHLY; CDR2 reads FYNNEI. Trimming took off 4 bases at V and 0 bases at J, with 7 bases between the two ends. The CDR3 extends over 14 amino acids. This CDR3 is CASSGAYSNQPQHF. CDR3 DNA: TGTGCCAGCAGTGGGGCATATAGCAATCAGCCCCAGCATTTT. The variable domain in full, completed from reference TRBV2 and TRBJ1-5, reads EPEVTQTPSHQVTQMGQEVILRCVPISNHLYFYWYRQILGQKVEFLVSFYNNEISEKSEIFDDQFSVERPDGSNFTLKIRSTKLEDSAMYFCASSGAYSNQPQHFGDGTRLSIL.

The chain links TRBV5-4 to TRBJ1-2, with 7 bases aligning to TRBD1. V gave up 4 bases and J gave up 4 bases; unmatched junction bases: 10. CDR3 size: 15 residues. Germline CDR1 SGHNT, CDR2 YYREEE (reference sequence). CDR3 in DNA: TGTGCCAGCAGCCCCTTAGAGGGGGCGATCTATGGCTACACCTTC. This gives the protein CASSPLEGAIYGYTF.

This clone was observed a few times. The chain combines TRBV5-4 with TRBJ2-3; 10 nucleotides match TRBD2. Trimming removed 1 base from V and 2 bases from J; junction bases left unmatched: 4. CDR3 length: 16 residues. The germline gives CDR1 SGHNT, CDR2 YYREEE (reference sequence). CDR3 in DNA: TGTGCCAGCAGCTTGAAAGCGGGAGGGAACACAGATACGCAGTATTTT. It translates to CASSLKAGGNTDTQYF.

J is TRBJ2-7 and V is TRBV30; 12 bases fit TRBD1. The CDR3 covers 13 residues. Trimming removed 4 bases from V and 6 bases from J; junction bases left unmatched: 4. The germline V gene encodes CDR1 GTSNPN and CDR2 SVGIG (reference sequence). This CDR3 is CAWTGTGGSEQYF. The DNA for the CDR3 is TGTGCCTGGACCGGGACAGGGGGCTCCGAGCAGTACTTC.

The sample holds one count of this clone. The chain uses TRBV19 and TRBJ2-6; D perhaps matches TRBD1 (6 bases). V lost 7 bases and J lost 1, with 17 bases in between. This CDR3 has 17 amino acids. Germline V CDR1 and CDR2: LNHDA, SQIVND (reference sequence). Here the CDR3 DNA reads TGTGCCAGTAACTGGCAGGGGATAGGGTCTGGGGCCAACGTCCTGACTTTC. Its translation is CASNWQGIGSGANVLTF.

This clone appeared once. The chain carries TRBV21-1 and TRBJ2-3. TRBV21-1 is a recognized pseudogene. This CDR3 is 15 amino acids long. CDR3 in DNA: TGTGCCAGCAGCAAAGAGGGGGGAAGCACAGATACGCAGTATTTT. Translated, it gives CASSKEGGSTDTQYF.

The rearrangement uses TRBV7-9 and TRBJ2-3, with TRBD1 matching over 8 bases. Germline V gives CDR1 SEHNR, CDR2 FQNEAQ (reference sequence). This CDR3 contains 16 residues. J was trimmed by 2 bases and V by 5 bases; bases with no gene match: 9. CDR3 nucleotides: TGTGCCAGCAGCCCGGACAGGGCCGTCTACACAGATACGCAGTATTTT. Residues: CASSPDRAVYTDTQYF.

This chain joins TRBV6-4 and TRBJ2-3; D may be TRBD2 (5 bases). V was trimmed by 0 bases and J by 10 bases, leaving 11 bases between them. Germline values: CDR1 MRHNA, CDR2 SNTAGT. CDR3 size: 13 residues. In nucleotides, the CDR3 is TGTGCCAGCAGTGACTCAGCAGCGCGGGCGCAGTATTTT. Translated, it gives CASSDSAARAQYF.

This clone was observed once. The gene calls are TRBV18 and TRBJ1-4, with 10 bases matching TRBD1. This CDR3 has 15 amino acids. V lost 6 bases and J lost 7; bases outside the gene matches: 8. CDR1 is KGHSH and CDR2 is LQKENI in the germline V gene. The CDR3 DNA sequence: TGTGCCAGCTCGTCAGACAGGGGGCACGTTGAAAAACTGTTTTTT. It translates to CASSSDRGHVEKLFF. The variable domain in full, completed from reference TRBV18 and TRBJ1-4, reads NAGVMQNPRHLVRRRGQEARLRCSPMKGHSHVYWYRQLPEEGLKFMVYLQKENIIDESGMPKERFSAEFPKEGPSILRIQQVVRGDSAAYFCASSSDRGHVEKLFFGSGTQLSVL.

This chain uses TRBV30 with TRBJ1-1; D uncertain. Trimming pared 3 bases from V and 0 bases from J, leaving 8 bases between. The CDR3 spans 13 residues. Germline values: CDR1 GTSNPN, CDR2 SVGIG (reference sequence). This CDR3 is CAWSATVNTEAFF. The CDR3 DNA is TGTGCCTGGAGCGCTACAGTGAACACTGAAGCTTTCTTT. Full variable domain (remainder filled in from reference TRBV30 and TRBJ1-1): SQTIHQWPATLVQPVGSPLSLECTVEGTSNPNLYWYRQAAGRGLQLLFYSVGIGQISSEVPQNLSASRPQDRQFILSSKKLLLSDSGFYLCAWSATVNTEAFFGQGTRLTVV.

The chain links TRBV4-2 to TRBJ2-3; D call uncertain. The CDR3 extends over 15 amino acids. Germline V gives CDR1 LGHNA, CDR2 YNFKEQ. With 1 base removed from V and 2 bases from J, the gap between germline ends came to 10 bases. The CDR3, as DNA: TGTGCCAGCAGCCAAGGGTGGGCCACCACAGATACGCAGTATTTT. This gives the protein CASSQGWATTDTQYF.

The V gene is TRBV2, the J gene TRBJ1-5; D gene unclear. CDR3 length: 16 amino acids. Trimming cost V 1 base and J 6 bases, with 16 bases left between them. Germline CDR1 reads SNHLY; CDR2 reads FYNNEI. Here the CDR3 DNA reads TGTGCCAGCAGTGAAGAGGCAGCCGCGGTTGCTCAGCCCCAGCATTTT. Its translation: CASSEEAAAVAQPQHF. Combining the CDR3 with reference TRBV2 and TRBJ1-5 gives the whole variable domain EPEVTQTPSHQVTQMGQEVILRCVPISNHLYFYWYRQILGQKVEFLVSFYNNEISEKSEIFDDQFSVERPDGSNFTLKIRSTKLEDSAMYFCASSEEAAAVAQPQHFGDGTRLSIL.

The genes are TRBV7-9 and TRBJ1-1, with TRBD1 identical over 8 bases. The CDR3 contains 16 residues. V lost 1 base, J lost 0 bases, and 4 bases stayed unmatched. Germline V gene data show CDR1 as SEHNR and CDR2 as FQNEAQ (reference sequence). DNA for the CDR3: TGTGCCAGCAGCTTAGGCGGGACAGGATTGAACACTGAAGCTTTCTTT. As protein: CASSLGGTGLNTEAFF.

The chain uses TRBV6-1 and TRBJ1-2; D unresolved. With 3 bases removed from V and 2 bases from J, the gap between germline ends came to 1 base. This CDR3 spans 11 amino acids. Germline CDR1 MNHNS, CDR2 SASEGT. CDR3 in DNA: TGTGCCAGCAGTGAGAACTATGGCTACACCTTC. It is translated as CASSENYGYTF.

The J gene is TRBJ1-3, the V gene TRBV7-9; TRBD1 might be the D (5 bases). CDR1 is SEHNR, CDR2 FQNEAQ, per germline (reference sequence). The V end was cut by 5 bases, the J end by 0 bases, with 14 bases between. This CDR3 has 16 residues. The CDR3 sequence: CASSQQVGYSGNTIYF. CDR3 DNA: TGTGCCAGCAGCCAACAGGTGGGCTACTCTGGAAACACCATATATTTT.

The chain carries TRBV5-4 and TRBJ2-7, with TRBD2 identical over 7 bases. Trimming took 2 bases from V and 4 from J; bases not matched to a gene: 6. In germline, CDR1 is SGHNT, CDR2 YYREEE (reference sequence). CDR3 length: 14 residues. CDR3: CASSFGGSGYEQYF. For the CDR3, the DNA is TGTGCCAGCAGCTTCGGCGGGAGCGGTTACGAGCAGTACTTC.

The V call is TRBV4-2, the J call TRBJ2-7; D call uncertain. Trimming took 5 bases from V and 3 from J, leaving 8 bases between them. CDR1 and CDR2 from the germline V gene are LGHNA and YNFKEQ. The CDR3 consists of 12 residues. DNA for the CDR3: TGTGCCAGCAGCGGAGTAGACTACGAGCAGTACTTC. Translated, it gives CASSGVDYEQYF.

V and J are TRBV18 and TRBJ1-5; no definite D call. The germline CDR1 and CDR2 sequences are KGHSH and LQKENI. V was clipped by 1 base and J by 10 bases, with 11 bases between them. The CDR3 totals 13 residues. The CDR3 reads CASSPRSAFPQHF. The CDR3 region has the DNA TGTGCCAGCTCACCACGTTCCGCGTTTCCCCAGCATTTT.